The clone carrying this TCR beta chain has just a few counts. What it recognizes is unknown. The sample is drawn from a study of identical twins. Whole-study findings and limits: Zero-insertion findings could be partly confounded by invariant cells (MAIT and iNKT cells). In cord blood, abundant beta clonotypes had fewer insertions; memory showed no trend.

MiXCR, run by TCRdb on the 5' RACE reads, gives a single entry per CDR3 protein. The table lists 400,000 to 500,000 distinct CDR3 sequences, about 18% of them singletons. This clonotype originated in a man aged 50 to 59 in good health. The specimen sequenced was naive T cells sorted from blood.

This chain's CDR3 is CASSYGSGGGFNEQFF. For the CDR3, the DNA is TGCGCCAGCAGCTATGGGAGCGGCGGTGGGTTCAATGAGCAGTTCTTC. The V call is TRBV5-1, the J call TRBJ2-1; D perhaps matches TRBD2 (5 bases). Trimming removed 3 bases at V and 6 bases at J, with 19 bases between. From germline, CDR1 is SGHRS and CDR2 YFSETQ. CDR3 length: 16 residues.